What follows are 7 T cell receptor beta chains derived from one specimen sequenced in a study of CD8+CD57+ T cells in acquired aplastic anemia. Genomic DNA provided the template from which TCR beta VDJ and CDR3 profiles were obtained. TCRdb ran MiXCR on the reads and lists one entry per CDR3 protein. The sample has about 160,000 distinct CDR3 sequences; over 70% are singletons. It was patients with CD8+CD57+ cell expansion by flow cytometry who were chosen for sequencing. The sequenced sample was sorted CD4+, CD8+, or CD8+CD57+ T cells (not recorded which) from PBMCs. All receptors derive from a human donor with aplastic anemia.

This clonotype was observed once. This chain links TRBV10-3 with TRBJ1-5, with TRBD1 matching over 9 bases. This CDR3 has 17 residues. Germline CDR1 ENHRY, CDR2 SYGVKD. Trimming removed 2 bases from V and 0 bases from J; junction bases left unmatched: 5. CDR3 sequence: CAISEPGQGFSNQPQHF. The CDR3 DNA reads TGTGCCATCAGTGAGCCGGGACAGGGATTTAGCAATCAGCCCCAGCATTTT.

CDR3 amino acids: CSARDRGESGYTF. In DNA form, the CDR3 reads TGCAGTGCTAGAGATCGAGGGGAGAGTGGCTACACCTTC. The chain recombines TRBV20-1 with TRBJ1-2; a possible D gene is TRBD1 (5 bases). Per the germline V gene, CDR1 is DFQATT and CDR2 is SNEGSKA (reference sequence). The V gene lost 0 bases and the J gene lost 7 bases, with 12 bases spanning the gap. CDR3 length equals 13 residues.

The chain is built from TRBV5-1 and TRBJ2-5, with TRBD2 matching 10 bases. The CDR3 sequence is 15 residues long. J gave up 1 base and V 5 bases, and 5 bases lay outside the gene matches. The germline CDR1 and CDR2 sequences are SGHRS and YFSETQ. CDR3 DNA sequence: TGCGCCAGCAGGCCAGCGGGAGGGTTCCAAGAGACCCAGTACTTC. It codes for CASRPAGGFQETQYF.

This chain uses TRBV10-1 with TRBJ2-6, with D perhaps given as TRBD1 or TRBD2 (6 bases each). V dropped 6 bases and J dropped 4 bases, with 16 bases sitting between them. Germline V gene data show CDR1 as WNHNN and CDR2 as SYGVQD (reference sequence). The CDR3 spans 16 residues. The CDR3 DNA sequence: TGCGCCAGCAGCCAAGATGGGGGGCAGGGGGCCAACGTCCTGACTTTC. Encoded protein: CASSQDGGQGANVLTF.

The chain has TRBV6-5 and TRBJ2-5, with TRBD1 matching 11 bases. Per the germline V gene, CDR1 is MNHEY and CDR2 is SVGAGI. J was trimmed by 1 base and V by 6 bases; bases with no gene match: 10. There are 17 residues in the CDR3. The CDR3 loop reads CASSRGQGDVIQETQYF. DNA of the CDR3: TGTGCCAGCAGCCGGGGACAGGGGGATGTAATCCAAGAGACCCAGTACTTC.

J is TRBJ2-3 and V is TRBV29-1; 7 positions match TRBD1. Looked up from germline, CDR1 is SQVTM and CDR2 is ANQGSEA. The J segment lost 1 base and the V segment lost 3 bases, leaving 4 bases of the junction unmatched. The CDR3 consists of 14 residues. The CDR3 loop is CSVETGLGTDTQYF. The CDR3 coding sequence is TGCAGCGTTGAGACAGGGCTGGGCACAGATACGCAGTATTTT.

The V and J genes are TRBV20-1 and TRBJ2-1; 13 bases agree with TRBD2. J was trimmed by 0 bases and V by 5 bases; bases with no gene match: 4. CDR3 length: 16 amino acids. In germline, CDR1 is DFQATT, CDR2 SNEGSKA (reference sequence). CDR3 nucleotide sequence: TGCAGTGCTTCACTAGCGGGGGGGAGCTCCTACAATGAGCAGTTCTTC. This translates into CSASLAGGSSYNEQFF.